The 3 T cell receptor beta chains below come from one sample, sequenced in a study of control samples from healthy donors and cancer patients. TCRdb's table, derived via immunoSEQ multiplex PCR, lists solely in-frame clones and lacks some. The sample contains under 65,000 clones, around 93% of which appear only once. Sequencing input: PBMCs. Receptor source: a man aged 30 to 39 with colorectal cancer.

The genes are TRBV7-8 and TRBJ2-7, with 7 bases aligning to TRBD2. V trimming: 3 bases; J trimming: 6 bases; junction bases outside the gene matches: 5. Germline V lookup: CDR1 SGHVS, CDR2 FQNEAQ. This CDR3 is 13 amino acids long. The CDR3 coding sequence is TGTGCCAGCAGCTTTTCTGCGGGGGTCGAGCAGTACGTC. Translation gives CASSFSAGVEQYV.

The chain carries TRBV18 and TRBJ2-3; D gene uncertain. This CDR3 spans 16 amino acids. The germline V and J ends were trimmed by 4 bases and 0 bases, with 14 bases remaining between them. Germline lookup yields CDR1 KGHSH and CDR2 LQKENI. Here the CDR3 DNA reads TGTGCCAGCTCACTGCAAGGATACAGTAGCACAGATACGCAGTATTTT. This sequence encodes CASSLQGYSSTDTQYF.

The chain links TRBV29-1 to TRBJ1-1, with D possibly being TRBD1 (5 bases). Between the trimmed V and J ends, which lost 6 bases and 6 bases, there was a span of 14 bases. The germline CDR1 and CDR2 sequences are SQVTM and ANQGSEA. The CDR3 contains 12 residues. CDR3 amino acids: CSVVEGRAEAFF. CDR3 nucleotides: TGCAGCGTGGTGGAGGGGAGGGCTGAAGCTTTCTTT.